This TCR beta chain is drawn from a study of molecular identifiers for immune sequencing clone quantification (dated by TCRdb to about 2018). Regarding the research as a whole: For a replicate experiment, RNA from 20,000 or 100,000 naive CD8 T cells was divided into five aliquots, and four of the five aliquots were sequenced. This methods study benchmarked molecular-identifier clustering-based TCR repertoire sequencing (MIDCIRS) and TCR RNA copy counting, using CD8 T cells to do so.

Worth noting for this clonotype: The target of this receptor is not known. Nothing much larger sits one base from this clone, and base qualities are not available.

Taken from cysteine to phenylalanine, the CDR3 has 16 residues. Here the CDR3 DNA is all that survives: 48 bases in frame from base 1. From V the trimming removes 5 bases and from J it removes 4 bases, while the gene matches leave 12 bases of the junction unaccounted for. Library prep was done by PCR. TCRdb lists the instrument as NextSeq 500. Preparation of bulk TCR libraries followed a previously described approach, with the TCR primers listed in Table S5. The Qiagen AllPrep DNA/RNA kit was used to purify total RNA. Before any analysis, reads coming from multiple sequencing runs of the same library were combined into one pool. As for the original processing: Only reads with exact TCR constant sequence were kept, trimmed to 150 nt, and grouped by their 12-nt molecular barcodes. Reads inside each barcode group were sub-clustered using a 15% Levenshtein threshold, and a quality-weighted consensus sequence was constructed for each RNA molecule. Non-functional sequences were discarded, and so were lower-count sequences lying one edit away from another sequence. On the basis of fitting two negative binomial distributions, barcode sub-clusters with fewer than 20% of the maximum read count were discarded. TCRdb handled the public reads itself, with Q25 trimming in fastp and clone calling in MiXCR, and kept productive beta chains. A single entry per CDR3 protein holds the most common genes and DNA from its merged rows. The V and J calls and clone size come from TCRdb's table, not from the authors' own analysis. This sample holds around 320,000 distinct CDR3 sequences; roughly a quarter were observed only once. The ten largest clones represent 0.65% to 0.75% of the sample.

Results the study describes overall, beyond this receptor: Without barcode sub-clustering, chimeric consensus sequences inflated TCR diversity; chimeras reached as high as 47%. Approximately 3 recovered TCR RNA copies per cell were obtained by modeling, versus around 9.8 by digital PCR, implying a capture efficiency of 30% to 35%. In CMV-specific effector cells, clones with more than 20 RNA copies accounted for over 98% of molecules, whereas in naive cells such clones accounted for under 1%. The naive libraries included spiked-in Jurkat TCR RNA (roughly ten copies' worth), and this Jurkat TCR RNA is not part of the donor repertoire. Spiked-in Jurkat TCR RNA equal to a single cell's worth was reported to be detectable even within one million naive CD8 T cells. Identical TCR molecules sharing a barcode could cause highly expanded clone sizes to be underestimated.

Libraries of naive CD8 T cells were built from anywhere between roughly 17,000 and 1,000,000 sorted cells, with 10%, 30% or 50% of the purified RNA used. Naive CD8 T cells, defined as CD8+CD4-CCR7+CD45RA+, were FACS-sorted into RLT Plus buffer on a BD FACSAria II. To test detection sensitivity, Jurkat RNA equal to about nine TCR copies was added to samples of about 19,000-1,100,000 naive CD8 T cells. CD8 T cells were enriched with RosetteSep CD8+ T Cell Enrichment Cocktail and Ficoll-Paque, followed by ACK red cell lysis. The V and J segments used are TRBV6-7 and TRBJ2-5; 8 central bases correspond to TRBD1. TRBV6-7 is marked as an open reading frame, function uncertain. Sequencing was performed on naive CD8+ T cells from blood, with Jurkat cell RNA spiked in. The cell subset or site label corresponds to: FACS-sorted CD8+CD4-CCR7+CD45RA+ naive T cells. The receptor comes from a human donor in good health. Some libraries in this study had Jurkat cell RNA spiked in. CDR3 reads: CASSRRRQGTAETQYF. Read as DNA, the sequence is TGTGCCAGCAGTCGGAGAAGACAGGGGACAGCAGAGACCCAGTACTTC.